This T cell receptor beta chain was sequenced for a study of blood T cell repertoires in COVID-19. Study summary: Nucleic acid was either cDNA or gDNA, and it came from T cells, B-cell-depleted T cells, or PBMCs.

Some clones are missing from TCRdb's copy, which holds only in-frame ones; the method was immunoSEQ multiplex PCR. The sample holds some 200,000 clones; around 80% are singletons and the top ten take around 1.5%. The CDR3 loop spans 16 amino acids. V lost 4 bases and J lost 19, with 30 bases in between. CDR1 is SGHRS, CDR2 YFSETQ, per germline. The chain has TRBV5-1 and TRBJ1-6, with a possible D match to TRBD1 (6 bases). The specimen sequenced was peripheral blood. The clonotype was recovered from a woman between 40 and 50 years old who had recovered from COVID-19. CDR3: CASSPFLGVPGTTAHF. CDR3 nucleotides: TGCGCCAGCAGCCCCTTTTTGGGCGTACCCGGGACAACTGCTCACTTT.